The 4 T cell receptor beta chains presented below share a single source sample, sequenced in a study of blood T cell repertoires in COVID-19 (dated by TCRdb to about 2020). To prepare the library, the immunoSEQ multiplex PCR assay was applied. Not all clones reach the TCRdb copy of this immuneACCESS table, which keeps in-frame sequences only. Checked studies attribute under half of the gap to unresolved V genes and leave the rest unexplained. The sample profile shows fewer than 350,000 clones; 81% of them were found once. The leading ten clones occupy just under 3% of the sample. Sequenced material: peripheral blood. The receptors originated from a woman aged 55 to 70 with active or convalescent COVID-19.

The V call is TRBV3-1 (or the pseudogene TRBV3-2), the J call TRBJ2-5, with 13 bases fitting TRBD2. The CDR3 sequence is 19 residues long. Trimming at V came to 4 bases and at J to 3 bases, leaving 14 bases not matched to a gene. Per the germline V gene, CDR1 is LGHDT and CDR2 is YNNKEL (reference sequence). The CDR3 DNA is TGTGCCAGCAGCCCCCTTTACCCGACTAGCGGGGGGAAAAAAGAGACCCAGTACTTC. This translates into CASSPLYPTSGGKKETQYF.

This chain joins TRBV7-9 and TRBJ2-1, with 9 bases aligning to TRBD2. CDR3 length: 14 amino acids. Germline V CDR1 and CDR2: SEHNR, FQNEAQ (reference sequence). Trimming took 3 bases from V and 7 from J; bases not matched to a gene: 4. The CDR3 loop reads CASSFPGLANEQFF. The DNA for the CDR3 is TGTGCCAGCAGCTTCCCGGGACTAGCAAATGAGCAGTTCTTC. The whole variable domain, remainder taken from reference TRBV7-9 and TRBJ2-1, is DTGVSQNPRHKITKRGQNVTFRCDPISEHNRLYWYRQTLGQGPEFLTYFQNEAQLEKSRLLSDRFSAERPKGSFSTLEIQRTEQGDSAMYLCASSFPGLANEQFFGPGTRLTVL.

The V call is TRBV7-2, the J call TRBJ1-1; 7 bases are a match to TRBD1. Trimming took 0 bases from V and 0 from J; bases not matched to a gene: 1. Per the germline V gene, CDR1 is SGHTA and CDR2 is FQGNSA. CDR3 size: 15 residues. The CDR3 loop reads CASSLAGTVNTEAFF. For the CDR3, the DNA is TGTGCCAGCAGCTTAGCGGGGACAGTGAACACTGAAGCTTTCTTT.

The genes are TRBV19 and TRBJ2-1, with D perhaps matching TRBD1 (5 bases). The germline V and J ends were trimmed by 4 bases and 4 bases, with 11 bases remaining between them. Looked up from germline, CDR1 is LNHDA and CDR2 is SQIVND (reference sequence). This CDR3 has 14 residues. In DNA form, the CDR3 reads TGTGCCAGTAGTACCCGGACAAGTTACAATGAGCAGTTCTTC. It yields the protein CASSTRTSYNEQFF.